This entry lists 25 T cell receptor beta chains sequenced from one sample in a study of blood T cell repertoires in COVID-19. Sequencing was performed with immunoSEQ multiplex PCR; in TCRdb, only in-frame clones are kept and a portion is missing. The sample consists of 150,000 to 200,000 clones, around 89% of them appearing once. Sequenced: peripheral blood. These receptors all come from a human donor in a cohort sampled during active COVID-19.

V usage is TRBV6-2 or TRBV6-3 and J usage is TRBJ2-1; 8 nucleotides match TRBD2. Losses at the gene ends were 5 bases for V and 4 bases for J; bases not matched to a gene: 10. The CDR3 contains 16 residues. Per germline, CDR1 MNHEY and CDR2 SVGEGT. The CDR3 loop reads CASSIEGLAGYNEQFF. CDR3 coding DNA: TGTGCCAGCAGTATCGAGGGTCTAGCGGGTTACAATGAGCAGTTCTTC.

CDR3 sequence: CASSLHGSSYEQYF. For the CDR3, the DNA is TGTGCCAGCAGCTTGCACGGGAGCTCCTACGAGCAGTACTTC. The chain combines TRBV7-2 with TRBJ2-7, with D perhaps TRBD2 (6 bases). The germline V and J ends were trimmed by 3 bases and 0 bases, with 9 bases remaining between them. The germline CDR1 and CDR2 sequences are SGHTA and FQGNSA. The CDR3 runs 14 residues.

This chain links TRBV5-6 with TRBJ1-2, with D possibly being TRBD1 (6 bases). This CDR3 is built from 15 residues. The V gene's germline CDR1 is SGHDT and CDR2 YYEEEE. V lost 1 base and J lost 2, with 12 bases in between. The DNA for the CDR3 is TGTGCCAGCAGCTTGAGCTCGACAGGAAACTATGGCTACACCTTC. Residues: CASSLSSTGNYGYTF.

In its sample, this clone was seen a few times. The V and J genes are TRBV7-2 and TRBJ1-5; a weak D match, TRBD1 (6 bases). This CDR3 region has 15 residues. Germline V gene data show CDR1 as SGHTA and CDR2 as FQGNSA. V lost 5 bases and J 2 bases, leaving 13 bases between the germline ends. CDR3: CASSPGRGGNQPQHF. DNA for the CDR3: TGTGCCAGCAGCCCCGGGAGGGGGGGCAATCAGCCCCAGCATTTT.

J is TRBJ2-5 and V is TRBV5-1; TRBD2 aligns across 7 bases. V lost 7 bases and J lost 4; bases outside the gene matches: 16. The CDR3 spans 16 residues. Germline V lookup: CDR1 SGHRS, CDR2 YFSETQ. In nucleotides, the CDR3 is TGCGCCAGCCGTCGTGGGACGGGGGGACGCCCAGAGACCCAGTACTTC. Amino acids: CASRRGTGGRPETQYF.

The chain employs TRBV29-1 and TRBJ2-3, with 10 bases that match TRBD1. The CDR3 length is 18 residues. Germline loops: CDR1 SQVTM, CDR2 ANQGSEA. With V trimmed by 7 bases and J by 2 bases, 18 bases remained unmatched. The CDR3 coding sequence is TGCAGCGCACCGGGACAGGGGTCAACCTCTTCACACACAGATACGCAGTATTTT. Its translation: CSAPGQGSTSSHTDTQYF.

The V call is TRBV30, the J call TRBJ1-3; TRBD1 agrees at 8 bases. The CDR3 is 14 amino acids. Germline assignment: CDR1 GTSNPN and CDR2 SVGIG (reference sequence). Trimming at V came to 5 bases and at J to 0 bases, leaving 3 bases not matched to a gene. The CDR3 loop is CAWSQGASGNTIYF. The CDR3 DNA sequence: TGTGCCTGGTCTCAGGGGGCCTCTGGAAACACCATATATTTT.

This sequence joins TRBV3-1 (or the pseudogene TRBV3-2) and TRBJ1-1, with D perhaps matching TRBD1 (6 bases). Germline loops: CDR1 LGHDT, CDR2 YNNKEL (reference sequence). Trimming took 4 bases from V and 3 from J, leaving 12 bases between them. The CDR3 is 14 amino acids. Written as DNA, the CDR3 is TGTGCCAGCAGCCCCCCGGACAGAGACACTGAAGCTTTCTTT. It translates to CASSPPDRDTEAFF.

The chain couples TRBV7-2 to TRBJ2-7; 8 positions agree with TRBD2. Germline trimming cut 5 bases from V and 2 bases from J; bases unmatched to any gene: 5. Germline V lookup: CDR1 SGHTA, CDR2 FQGNSA. This CDR3 spans 14 amino acids. The CDR3 loop reads CASSPRGGAYEQYF. CDR3 DNA: TGTGCCAGCAGCCCCCGGGGGGGGGCCTACGAGCAGTACTTC.

Comment on this clone: Different DNA sequences within this sample yield the same CDR3. The chain links TRBV5-1 to TRBJ2-3; D is unclear. The length of the CDR3 is 14 residues. V dropped 0 bases and J dropped 0 bases, with 5 bases sitting between them. Germline values: CDR1 SGHRS, CDR2 YFSETQ. CDR3 loop: CASSLGQSTDTQYF. Written as DNA, the CDR3 is TGCGCCAGCAGCTTGGGGCAGAGCACAGATACGCAGTATTTT.

The chain combines TRBV12-3 or TRBV12-4 with TRBJ1-5; D not resolved. V lost 3 bases and J 5 bases, leaving 8 bases between the germline ends. The CDR3 has 13 residues. The CDR3 DNA follows: TGTGCCAGCAGTTTCCGAGGCGATCAGCCCCAGCATTTT. Translated: CASSFRGDQPQHF.

The chain couples TRBV25-1 to TRBJ2-3; TRBD2 agrees at 7 bases. There are 15 residues in the CDR3. Looked up from germline, CDR1 is MGHDK and CDR2 is SYGVNS. Trimming cost V 3 bases and J 0 bases; bases outside gene matches: 3. The CDR3 nucleotides are TGTGCCAGCAGTGACCTAGCGGTCAGCACAGATACGCAGTATTTT. Its translation is CASSDLAVSTDTQYF. The full variable domain, completed using reference TRBV25-1 and TRBJ2-3, is EADIYQTPRYLVIGTGKKITLECSQTMGHDKMYWYQQDPGMELHLIHYSYGVNSTEKGDLSSESTVSRIRTEHFPLTLESARPSHTSQYLCASSDLAVSTDTQYFGPGTRLTVL.

The rearrangement uses TRBV7-2 and TRBJ2-3; D might be TRBD1 (6 bases). V gave up 1 base and J gave up 4 bases, with 15 bases separating them. The germline gives CDR1 SGHTA, CDR2 FQGNSA. The CDR3 sequence is 16 residues long. The CDR3 region is CASSLVGHGAADTQYF. CDR3 nucleotide sequence: TGTGCCAGCAGCTTAGTGGGACATGGTGCCGCAGATACGCAGTATTTT.

The rearrangement links TRBV27 to TRBJ1-2; D is undetermined. There are 12 residues in the CDR3. Germline V lookup: CDR1 MNHEY, CDR2 SMNVEV (reference sequence). Trimming took off 6 bases at V and 8 bases at J, with 13 bases between the two ends. The CDR3 DNA follows: TGTGCCAGCAGCCTCCGGGGTAGCGGCTACACCTTC. Translated: CASSLRGSGYTF.

With regard to this clone: The identical CDR3 is also encoded by other nucleotide sequences in the sample. The gene calls are TRBV6-5 and TRBJ2-7, with 9 bases identical to TRBD1. The length of the CDR3 is 13 residues. Germline V gene data show CDR1 as MNHEY and CDR2 as SVGAGI. The trim removed 6 bases at V and 2 bases at J, leaving 2 bases unmatched. The DNA of the CDR3 is TGTGCCAGCAGGCGACAGGGGGCCTACGAGCAGTACTTC. Translating it yields CASRRQGAYEQYF.

The chain joins TRBV7-9 to TRBJ2-7; 9 bases line up with TRBD1. V lost 10 bases and J lost 4; bases outside the gene matches: 8. The germline V gene encodes CDR1 SEHNR and CDR2 FQNEAQ (reference sequence). This CDR3 has 13 residues. The CDR3 sequence: CATQGTGKYEQYF. Here the CDR3 DNA reads TGTGCCACCCAAGGGACAGGGAAGTACGAGCAGTACTTC.

This rearrangement joins TRBV19 to TRBJ1-2, with D possibly TRBD1 on 6 matching bases. The CDR3 runs 15 residues. V was cut by 2 bases and J by 6 bases, with 16 bases left in between. Germline values: CDR1 LNHDA, CDR2 SQIVND (reference sequence). The CDR3, as DNA: TGTGCCAGTAGTATATCCAGCGGACAGTATAATGGCTACACCTTC. This encodes CASSISSGQYNGYTF.

V and J are TRBV5-1 and TRBJ2-7; the D gene is possibly TRBD2 (5 bases). V was trimmed by 1 base and J by 3 bases, leaving 11 bases between them. The CDR3 sequence is 14 residues long. Germline-derived CDR1 and CDR2 are SGHRS and YFSETQ. CDR3 nucleotide sequence: TGCGCCAGCAGCTTGATTGGCGGGTACTACGAGCAGTACTTC. Translating gives CASSLIGGYYEQYF.

V and J are TRBV18 and TRBJ2-7, with TRBD1 matching over 11 bases. Trimming cost V 6 bases and J 1 base; bases outside gene matches: 5. The germline V gene encodes CDR1 KGHSH and CDR2 LQKENI. CDR3 length: 15 residues. The DNA for the CDR3 is TGTGCCAGCTCCCCGGGACAGGGGGTTTCCTACGAGCAGTACTTC. Translation: CASSPGQGVSYEQYF.

DNA for the CDR3: TGTGCCAGCGGGAACCCCGGACTCTACACCTTC. It is translated as CASGNPGLYTF. The chain recombines TRBV27 with TRBJ1-2; D unresolved. Germline-derived CDR1 and CDR2 are MNHEY and SMNVEV (reference sequence). Trimming took off 8 bases at V and 10 bases at J, with 14 bases between the two ends. The CDR3 spans 11 residues.

The rearrangement uses TRBV7-2 and TRBJ1-2, with a weak D call TRBD1 (5 bases). The CDR3 is 14 amino acids. V lost 2 bases to trimming and J lost 8 bases, with 15 bases between them. CDR1 SGHTA and CDR2 FQGNSA come from the germline V gene. The CDR3 bases are TGTGCCAGCAGCTTACAGGGCACAACGACCGGCTACACCTTC. It specifies CASSLQGTTTGYTF.

The genes are TRBV6-1 and TRBJ2-7; 15 bases align to TRBD2. Germline loops: CDR1 MNHNS, CDR2 SASEGT. V lost 2 bases to trimming and J lost 4 bases; unmatched junction nucleotides: 15. The CDR3 runs 20 residues. The CDR3 nucleotides are TGTGCCAGCAGTGAACCCCGACGATCCGGGACTAGCGGGGGGTTATACGAGCAGTACTTC. Translation: CASSEPRRSGTSGGLYEQYF.

The chain combines TRBV7-9 with TRBJ1-1, with 8 bases matching TRBD1. The CDR3 has 13 residues. The V gene's germline CDR1 is SEHNR and CDR2 FQNEAQ (reference sequence). Unmatched junction bases numbered 3, after V lost 5 bases and J lost 4 bases. The CDR3 bases are TGTGCCAGCAGCGCCGACAGGGGCACTGAAGCTTTCTTT. This sequence encodes CASSADRGTEAFF.

The J gene is TRBJ1-5, the V gene TRBV4-1; no clear D. The ends were cut back, 0 bases at V and 0 bases at J, with 9 bases in the middle. CDR1 MGHRA and CDR2 YSYEKL come from the germline V gene. The CDR3 totals 16 residues. The CDR3 spells CASSQDDLYSNQPQHF. As DNA, the CDR3 is TGCGCCAGCAGCCAAGACGATCTATATAGCAATCAGCCCCAGCATTTT.

J is TRBJ2-5 and V is TRBV29-1; tentative D call: TRBD1 (6 bases). The CDR3 runs to 12 residues. Germline V gene lookup returns CDR1 SQVTM and CDR2 ANQGSEA. Trimming left V 6 bases short and J 3 bases short, with 11 bases between. CDR3 region: CSVGQGKETQYF. As DNA, the CDR3 is TGCAGCGTGGGTCAGGGGAAAGAGACCCAGTACTTC.